The source of this TCR beta chain is a study of neurological immune-mediated disorders. The CDR3 is 18 residues long. V lost 0 bases, J lost 0 bases, and 16 bases lay in between. The germline V gene has CDR1 SGHRS and CDR2 YFSETQ. This clonotype was observed many times. TCRdb called the 5' RACE reads again in MiXCR, with one record for every CDR3 protein. Of fewer than 85,000 distinct CDR3 sequences listed, approximately 5% were seen once; the top ten hold roughly 2%. The TCR sequence derives from a woman aged 70-85 years with multiple sclerosis. The J gene is TRBJ2-1, the V gene TRBV5-1; the D gene could be TRBD1 or TRBD2 (5 bases each). Input material: PBMCs. CDR3 sequence: CASSLGPSPGRSYNEQFF. CDR3 DNA sequence: TGCGCCAGCAGCTTGGGACCGTCCCCGGGACGCTCCTACAATGAGCAGTTCTTC.